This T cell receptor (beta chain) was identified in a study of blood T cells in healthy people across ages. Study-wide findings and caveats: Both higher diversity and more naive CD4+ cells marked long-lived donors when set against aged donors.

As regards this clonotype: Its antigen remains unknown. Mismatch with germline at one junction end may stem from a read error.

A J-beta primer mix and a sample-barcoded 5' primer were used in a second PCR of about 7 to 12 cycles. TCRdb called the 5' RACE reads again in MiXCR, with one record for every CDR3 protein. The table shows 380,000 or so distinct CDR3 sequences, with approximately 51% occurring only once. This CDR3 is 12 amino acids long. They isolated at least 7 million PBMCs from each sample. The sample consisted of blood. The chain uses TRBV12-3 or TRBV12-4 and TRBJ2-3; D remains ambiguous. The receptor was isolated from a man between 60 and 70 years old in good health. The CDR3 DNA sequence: TGTGCCAGCAGTTTAGGAGGAGATTCGCAGTATTTT. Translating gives CASSLGGDSQYF.